A selection of T cell receptor beta chains follows, all from one sample in a study of Graves' ophthalmopathy and Graves' hyperthyroidism. TCRdb used MiXCR to reprocess the multiplex PCR reads, holding one entry per CDR3 protein. The sample consists of over 150,000 distinct CDR3 sequences, around two fifths of them appearing once. Sequencing was done on a sample of peripheral blood. These TCRs come from a woman between 35 and 50 years old with Graves' ophthalmopathy. Both conserved end residues are part of each CDR3. The order of the fields is D gene, V gene, clone size, J gene, CDR3 protein, CDR3 DNA. The D gene is left open where the match is weak. Part of the rows lack a size; the others show once, few, many or a class for expanded clones.

>TRBD1|TRBV6-5|-|TRBJ1-6
CASSSQGQGGLNSPLHF
TGTGCCAGCAGTTCACAAGGACAGGGGGGGTTGAATTCACCCCTCCACTTT
>-|TRBV5-1|once|TRBJ2-7
CASSLMGVYEQYF
TGCGCCAGCAGCTTGATGGGGGTCTACGAGCAGTACTTC
>-|TRBV12-3/TRBV12-4|-|TRBJ2-5
CASSFLRDETQYF
TGTGCCAGCAGTTTTTTAAGGGATGAGACCCAGTACTTC
>-|TRBV27|-|TRBJ2-7
CASRKTFYEQYF
TGTGCCAGCAGAAAGACATTCTACGAGCAGTACTTC
>TRBD2|TRBV12-3/TRBV12-4|-|TRBJ2-7
CASRTGLGTYEQYF
TGTGCCAGCAGAACGGGACTAGGGACCTACGAGCAGTACTTC
>TRBD1|TRBV6-1|-|TRBJ2-7
CASRAQGASYEQYF
TGTGCCAGCAGAGCACAGGGGGCGAGCTACGAGCAGTACTTC
>TRBD1|TRBV20-1|many|TRBJ2-5
CSAAATGGEETQYF
TGCAGTGCCGCCGCGACAGGGGGCGAGGAGACCCAGTACTTC
>-|TRBV6-6|many|TRBJ2-6
CASSSGVSGANVLTF
TGTGCCAGCAGTTCAGGGGTCTCTGGGGCCAACGTCCTGACTTTC
>-|TRBV6-5|many|TRBJ2-7
CASSYSEGWPSYEQYF
TGTGCCAGCAGTTACTCTGAGGGTTGGCCCTCCTACGAGCAGTACTTC
>TRBD1|TRBV6-5|-|TRBJ2-7
CASSYADRADEQYF
TGTGCCAGCAGTTACGCGGACAGGGCGGACGAGCAGTACTTC
>-|TRBV2|-|TRBJ2-5
CASRTSSWQTQYF
TGTGCCAGCAGGACTAGTTCCTGGCAGACCCAGTACTTC
>-|TRBV7-2|-|TRBJ2-4
CASSLGAGRTNIQYF
TGTGCCAGCAGCTTAGGGGCAGGACGGACAAACATTCAGTACTTC
>-|TRBV7-9|many|TRBJ1-5
CASSLENQPQHF
TGTGCCAGCAGTTTGGAGAATCAGCCCCAGCATTTT
>-|TRBV6-1|-|TRBJ1-1
CASSEWGEGFDTEAFF
TGTGCCAGCAGTGAATGGGGTGAGGGATTTGACACTGAAGCTTTCTTT
>-|TRBV30|-|TRBJ1-1
CAWKRKTNTEAFF
TGTGCCTGGAAACGGAAAACAAACACTGAAGCTTTCTTT
>-|TRBV7-6|-|TRBJ2-7
CASSPGEGGLGQYF
TGTGCCAGCAGCCCCGGGGAGGGGGGGTTAGGGCAGTACTTC
>-|TRBV7-2|-|TRBJ2-7
CASSLTLATFEEQYF
TGTGCCAGCAGCTTAACCCTAGCGACCTTTGAGGAGCAGTACTTC
>TRBD1|TRBV12-3/TRBV12-4|many|TRBJ2-5
CASSFRQGSEETQYF
TGTGCCAGCAGTTTTAGACAGGGAAGTGAAGAGACCCAGTACTTC
>-|TRBV27|few|TRBJ1-1
CASSLYHPRGTEAFF
TGTGCCAGCAGTTTATACCACCCCAGGGGCACTGAAGCTTTCTTT
>TRBD1|TRBV27|-|TRBJ1-5
CASSFQGVVWPQHF
TGTGCCAGCAGTTTCCAGGGGGTCGTTTGGCCCCAGCATTTT
>-|TRBV28|many|TRBJ1-5
CASSPVGDTHQPQHF
TGTGCCAGCAGCCCTGTGGGGGACACCCATCAGCCCCAGCATTTT
>TRBD1|TRBV6-5|-|TRBJ2-5
CASSYGGTGNRETQYF
TGTGCCAGCAGTTACGGTGGGACAGGGAATCGAGAGACCCAGTACTTC
>TRBD1|TRBV6-1|-|TRBJ2-5
CASSPDRVLQETQYF
TGTGCCAGCAGTCCGGACAGGGTCTTACAAGAGACCCAGTACTTC
>-|TRBV7-2|few|TRBJ2-2
CASSYLTTGELFF
TGTGCCAGCAGTTATCTAACCACCGGGGAGCTGTTTTTT
>-|TRBV5-1|many|TRBJ1-5
CASSQGDNQPQHF
TGCGCCAGCAGCCAGGGTGACAATCAGCCCCAGCATTTT
>-|TRBV6-1|-|TRBJ2-7
CASSRAGTSDEQYF
TGTGCCAGCAGTCGGGCAGGGACTTCGGACGAGCAGTACTTC
>TRBD1|TRBV20-1|many|TRBJ1-5
CSARAGQGNNQPQHF
TGCAGTGCTAGAGCAGGACAGGGGAACAATCAGCCCCAGCATTTT